This T cell receptor (beta chain) was obtained from a study of human T cells and chemical hapten exposure. Study in general: DPC at 2% was the sensitizing agent, placed on 2 cm by 2 cm of upper inner arm skin.

TCRdb reprocessed the RACE reads with MiXCR, giving one entry per CDR3 protein. The sample holds about 380,000 distinct CDR3 sequences; about 6.9% are singletons and the top ten take less than 6.5%. Ten or more counts support this clonotype. Documented time point: patch test 2, 6 weeks after DPC sensitization. Treatment denoted: therapeutic diphenylcyclopropenone sensitization with weekly scalp DPC. The sequences come from whole blood, collected in connection with sensitization to the hapten diphenylcyclopropenone (DPC). This TCR came from a woman aged 18 to 35 with alopecia areata. Some clones in this sample may be carry-over from other donors' samples.

This CDR3 is CASSPGLAGVNEQFF. The CDR3 nucleotides read TGTGCCAGCAGTCCGGGACTAGCGGGGGTCAATGAGCAGTTCTTC. The chain carries TRBV2 and TRBJ2-1; 14 positions agree with TRBD2. The CDR3 totals 15 residues. Unmatched junction bases numbered 3, after V lost 5 bases and J lost 6 bases. Germline V gene sequence: CDR1 SNHLY, CDR2 FYNNEI.